This passage covers 30 T cell receptor beta chains from one sample sequenced in a study of chemoradiotherapy in HPV16-positive cancers (dated by TCRdb to 2022 to 2024). Receptor libraries were prepared by the immunoSEQ multiplex PCR assay. Drawn from immuneACCESS, this table holds only the in-frame rearrangements with V and J called that TCRdb kept. Clones are partly lost; checked studies trace under half to an unresolved V gene and leave the rest unexplained. This sample is represented by around 30,000 clones; around 93% of them were singletons. Approximately 3.6% of the sample is taken by the ten largest. The specimen was blood, collected from a patient who underwent chemoradiotherapy. The source of these receptors is a human donor with HPV-associated anogenital cancer.

The rearrangement links TRBV11-2 to TRBJ2-5; 7 bases are shared with TRBD2. The CDR3 has 12 residues. In germline, CDR1 is SGHAT, CDR2 FQNNGV. Trimming took 5 bases from V and 7 from J; bases not matched to a gene: 4. CDR3 DNA: TGTGCCAGCAGCACATCGGGGGGGACCCAGTACTTC. Its translation: CASSTSGGTQYF.

J is TRBJ1-3 and V is TRBV4-1; 7 positions agree with TRBD1. The CDR3 consists of 16 residues. The V segment lost 3 bases and the J segment 0 bases; nucleotides outside the gene matches: 5. Germline V gene data show CDR1 as MGHRA and CDR2 as YSYEKL. The CDR3 region is CASSHPTGYSGNTIYF. Written as DNA, the CDR3 is TGCGCCAGCAGCCACCCGACAGGGTACTCTGGAAACACCATATATTTT.

This clone was observed once. This chain connects TRBV5-1 to TRBJ2-3, with 11 bases lining up with TRBD1. The CDR3 has 15 amino acids. V was clipped by 0 bases and J by 4 bases; unmatched bases: 1. Germline CDR1 reads SGHRS; CDR2 reads YFSETQ. Written as DNA, the CDR3 is TGCGCCAGCAGCTTGGGGACAGGGGGCGCAGATACGCAGTATTTT. Its translation is CASSLGTGGADTQYF.

This sequence joins TRBV12-5 and TRBJ2-3; 14 bases fit TRBD2. The length of the CDR3 is 17 residues. CDR1 and CDR2 (germline): LGHNT, FRNRAP. V trimming: 6 bases; J trimming: 6 bases; junction bases outside the gene matches: 11. The CDR3 DNA reads TGTGCTAGTGGCCCCGGGACTAGCGGGGGATCAAGGGATACGCAGTATTTT. The encoded protein is CASGPGTSGGSRDTQYF.

This rearrangement joins TRBV7-6 to TRBJ2-3, with D unclear. The CDR3 sequence is 15 residues long. V dropped 2 bases and J dropped 2 bases, with 11 bases sitting between them. CDR1 is SGHVS, CDR2 FNYEAQ, per germline. The CDR3 here is CASSLLAVVTDTQYF. Here the CDR3 DNA reads TGTGCCAGCAGCTTATTGGCGGTGGTCACAGATACGCAGTATTTT.

This clone was counted once. This chain links TRBV18 with TRBJ2-3; 7 bases are a match to TRBD1. The CDR3 is 14 amino acids. In germline, CDR1 is KGHSH, CDR2 LQKENI. V shed 1 base and J 6 bases; nucleotides not matched to a gene: 4. Here the CDR3 DNA reads TGTGCCAGCTCACCACTTGACAGGGCCGATACGCAGTATTTT. It encodes CASSPLDRADTQYF.

V gene TRBV7-9 combines with J gene TRBJ1-5; weak D call: TRBD1 (6 bases). CDR1 and CDR2 (germline): SEHNR, FQNEAQ (reference sequence). V shed 4 bases and J shed 7 bases, with 14 bases lying between them. The CDR3 runs 14 residues. The CDR3: CASSSTGIGQPQHF. Written as DNA, the CDR3 is TGTGCCAGCAGCTCCACAGGGATTGGCCAGCCCCAGCATTTT.

The gene calls are TRBV6-6 and TRBJ1-2, with D unresolved. This CDR3 spans 13 amino acids. Germline CDR1 is MNHNY and CDR2 is SVGAGI (reference sequence). V lost 7 bases, J lost 4 bases, and 13 bases lay in between. The CDR3 DNA reads TGTGCCAGCACCCTGGGCGCTCCCTATGGCTACACCTTC. The encoded protein is CASTLGAPYGYTF.

The chain employs TRBV4-1 and TRBJ1-5; D is perhaps TRBD1 (6 bases). Per the germline V gene, CDR1 is MGHRA and CDR2 is YSYEKL. V was pared by 4 bases and J by 1 base, with 11 bases between. This CDR3 comprises 15 residues. CDR3 region: CASSLVGGSNQPQHF. The CDR3 DNA reads as TGCGCCAGCAGCCTCGTGGGGGGCAGCAATCAGCCCCAGCATTTT.

V and J are TRBV9 and TRBJ1-5, with unresolved D. This CDR3 is built from 13 residues. Between the trimmed V and J ends, which lost 3 bases and 8 bases, there was a span of 12 bases. Germline values: CDR1 SGDLS, CDR2 YYNGEE. CDR3 in DNA: TGTGCCAGCAGCGCACTGAGTGGTGAGCCCCAGCATTTT. Protein product: CASSALSGEPQHF.

As DNA, the CDR3 is TGTGCCACCAGCCCCGGTCACGAGCAGTACTTC. It yields the protein CATSPGHEQYF. V gene TRBV15 combines with J gene TRBJ2-7; D call uncertain. This CDR3 contains 11 residues. Trimming cost V 5 bases and J 5 bases, with 7 bases left between them. Germline CDR1 LNHNV, CDR2 YYDKDF (reference sequence).

The genes are TRBV7-2 and TRBJ2-7, with D perhaps matching TRBD1 or TRBD2 (5 bases each). The germline gives CDR1 SGHTA, CDR2 FQGNSA. This CDR3 contains 15 residues. V lost 3 bases and J 4 bases, leaving 16 bases between the germline ends. The CDR3 loop is CASSLTGTGPYEQYF. The CDR3 DNA is TGTGCCAGCAGCTTGACCGGGACGGGTCCATACGAGCAGTACTTC.

V and J are TRBV7-9 and TRBJ1-4; 7 bases match TRBD1. The CDR3 loop spans 14 amino acids. Germline V gives CDR1 SEHNR, CDR2 FQNEAQ (reference sequence). With 5 bases clipped from V and 4 bases from J, the junction kept 4 bases outside the gene matches. Here the CDR3 DNA reads TGTGCCAGCAGCCTGACAGGGTTTAATGAAAAACTGTTTTTT. Amino acids: CASSLTGFNEKLFF.

J is TRBJ2-5 and V is TRBV6-1, with TRBD1 as a possible D gene (5 bases). The germline gives CDR1 MNHNS, CDR2 SASEGT. The CDR3 is 16 residues long. V was cut by 0 bases and J by 2 bases, with 13 bases left in between. CDR3 loop: CASSEAHQGGQETQYF. Here the CDR3 DNA reads TGTGCCAGCAGTGAAGCGCACCAGGGTGGACAAGAGACCCAGTACTTC.

Here the CDR3 reads CASGQGNSGRAYEQYF. Here the CDR3 DNA reads TGTGCCAGCGGTCAGGGGAATAGCGGGAGAGCCTACGAGCAGTACTTC. This chain uses TRBV4-2 with TRBJ2-7; 9 bases agree with TRBD2. This CDR3 has 16 residues. Germline loops: CDR1 LGHNA, CDR2 YNFKEQ. The junction had 13 bases not matched to a gene; V was cut back by 8 bases and J by 2 bases.

V usage is TRBV2 and J usage is TRBJ1-3; D may be TRBD1 (5 bases). Trimming removed 8 bases from V and 8 bases from J, with 13 bases in between. CDR3 size: 12 residues. Germline CDR1 is SNHLY and CDR2 is FYNNEI. CDR3 amino acids: CASQISGDTIYF. As DNA, the CDR3 is TGTGCCAGCCAAATTTCGGGGGACACCATATATTTT.

The chain is built from TRBV9 and TRBJ2-7; D gene ambiguous. Germline CDR1 SGDLS, CDR2 YYNGEE. This CDR3 contains 14 residues. V lost 0 bases, J lost 3 bases, and 10 bases lay in between. The CDR3 coding sequence is TGTGCCAGCAGCGTAGGACACAGTAGCTACGAGCAGTACTTC. Protein product: CASSVGHSSYEQYF.

The CDR3 DNA reads as TGTGCCAGCAGTCTAGGGGACAGATACACTGAAGCTTTCTTT. It translates to CASSLGDRYTEAFF. The V call is TRBV27, the J call TRBJ1-1, with 7 bases fitting TRBD1. CDR1 MNHEY and CDR2 SMNVEV come from the germline V gene (reference sequence). V was pared by 5 bases and J by 3 bases, with 6 bases of the junction left unmatched. This CDR3 is built from 14 residues.

V gene TRBV11-1 combines with J gene TRBJ2-5; 9 bases match TRBD2. Germline V CDR1 and CDR2: SGHAT, FQDESV (reference sequence). The CDR3 has 18 residues. With V trimmed by 5 bases and J by 1 base, 14 bases remained unmatched. CDR3 region: CASSHPGGASGAQETQYF. The CDR3 nucleotides read TGTGCCAGCAGCCACCCTGGGGGAGCTAGCGGGGCCCAAGAGACCCAGTACTTC. Using reference TRBV11-1 and TRBJ2-5 for the parts outside the CDR3, the full variable domain is EAEVAQSPRYKITEKSQAVAFWCDPISGHATLYWYRQILGQGPELLVQFQDESVVDDSQLPKDRFSAERLKGVDSTLKIQPAELGDSAMYLCASSHPGGASGAQETQYFGPGTRLLVL.

This chain joins TRBV15 and TRBJ2-5; 8 bases match TRBD1. V dropped 6 bases and J dropped 5; count of bases not matched to a gene: 14. The germline gives CDR1 LNHNV, CDR2 YYDKDF (reference sequence). The CDR3 spans 16 residues. The CDR3 is CATRGQGDGRRETQYF. The CDR3 nucleotides read TGTGCCACCAGAGGACAGGGAGACGGTAGGAGGGAGACCCAGTACTTC. Full variable domain (outside the CDR3, taken from reference TRBV15 and TRBJ2-5): DAMVIQNPRYQVTQFGKPVTLSCSQTLNHNVMYWYQQKSSQAPKLLFHYYDKDFNNEADTPDNFQSRRPNTSFCFLDIRSPGLGDTAMYLCATRGQGDGRRETQYFGPGTRLLVL.

A few counts support this clone. Sequence at one end of the junction differs from germline and may be a read error. The V and J genes are TRBV6-1 and TRBJ1-1; D not certain. This CDR3 region has 14 residues. Germline assignment: CDR1 MNHNS and CDR2 SASEGT. CDR3: CGSCQQSEMTEAFF. The CDR3 DNA reads TGTGGCAGCTGTCAGCAAAGTGAAATGACAGAAGCTTTCTTT.

In DNA, the CDR3 is TGTGCCAGCAGCCACATAGGGACGGACGGCACAGATACGCAGTATTTT. It specifies CASSHIGTDGTDTQYF. V is TRBV5-4 and J is TRBJ2-3, with D possibly called TRBD1 or TRBD2 (5 bases each). The CDR3 is 16 residues long. Germline V gene sequence: CDR1 SGHNT, CDR2 YYREEE (reference sequence). The V gene lost 4 bases and the J gene lost 1 base, with 16 bases spanning the gap.

The rearrangement joins TRBV5-6 to TRBJ1-5; D not resolved. This CDR3 is 12 amino acids long. V was cut by 3 bases and J by 3 bases, with 4 bases left in between. Germline V gives CDR1 SGHDT, CDR2 YYEEEE. Written as DNA, the CDR3 is TGTGCCAGCAGCTCCGACAATCAGCCCCAGCATTTT. Protein sequence: CASSSDNQPQHF.

The genes are TRBV7-2 and TRBJ1-1; TRBD1 might be the D (6 bases). V shed 10 bases and J shed 0 bases, with 12 bases lying between them. This CDR3 comprises 13 residues. Germline CDR1 reads SGHTA; CDR2 reads FQGNSA. This CDR3 reads CATMRGLNTEAFF. CDR3 nucleotides: TGTGCCACTATGAGGGGGTTGAACACTGAAGCTTTCTTT.

The chain is built from TRBV15 and TRBJ1-1, with TRBD1 identical over 7 bases. There are 15 residues in the CDR3. The germline V gene encodes CDR1 LNHNV and CDR2 YYDKDF (reference sequence). V lost 3 bases to trimming and J lost 5 bases; unmatched junction nucleotides: 9. The CDR3 DNA sequence: TGTGCCACCAGCAGCGGGACAGCTCAGAGGACTGAAGCTTTCTTT. This gives the protein CATSSGTAQRTEAFF.

This clone was detected only once. V and J are TRBV6-6 and TRBJ1-2; 9 bases fit TRBD1. Germline trimming cut 0 bases from V and 5 bases from J; bases unmatched to any gene: 4. Per germline, CDR1 MNHNY and CDR2 SVGAGI (reference sequence). The CDR3 length is 15 residues. The CDR3 DNA reads TGTGCCAGCAGTTACTCCCTCGGACAGGGGTATGGCTACACCTTC. Its translation: CASSYSLGQGYGYTF.

The genes are TRBV19 and TRBJ1-5, with 8 bases matching TRBD1. Germline CDR1 reads LNHDA; CDR2 reads SQIVND (reference sequence). The CDR3 totals 15 residues. The V and J ends lost 5 bases and 1 base, in that order; junction bases with no gene match: 4. The CDR3 sequence: CASSPSGGSNQPQHF. The CDR3 coding sequence is TGTGCCAGTAGTCCCTCAGGGGGCAGCAATCAGCCCCAGCATTTT.

The V and J genes are TRBV2 and TRBJ1-2; D is uncertain. This CDR3 is 13 amino acids long. Germline-derived CDR1 and CDR2 are SNHLY and FYNNEI. Trimming stripped 7 bases from V and 0 bases from J, with 9 bases between. CDR3 coding DNA: TGTGCCAGCAAAGGCAGGCCTAACTATGGCTACACCTTC. Translated: CASKGRPNYGYTF.

Only a few counts were recorded for this clone. The rearrangement links TRBV6-4 to TRBJ1-6; D gene uncertain. Germline values: CDR1 MRHNA, CDR2 SNTAGT. Trimming pared 3 bases from V and 2 bases from J, leaving 8 bases between. CDR3 length: 15 amino acids. The CDR3: CASSERVAYNSPLHF. The DNA for the CDR3 is TGTGCCAGCAGTGAACGGGTTGCCTATAATTCACCCCTCCACTTT.

The chain is built from TRBV4-1 and TRBJ1-1; 11 nucleotides match TRBD1. Trimming took 4 bases from V and 4 from J; bases not matched to a gene: 5. Germline CDR1 is MGHRA and CDR2 is YSYEKL. This CDR3 is built from 15 residues. The CDR3: CASSRGQGAATEAFF. Here the CDR3 DNA reads TGCGCCAGCAGCCGAGGACAGGGGGCGGCCACTGAAGCTTTCTTT.